This TCR beta chain was profiled in a study of cytomegalovirus exposure and HLA in healthy donors. Regarding the study as a whole: In a later analysis, compared with equally common non-associated chains, HLA-associated beta chains were more expanded.

A multiplex PCR was run with 60 Vbeta primers and 13 Jbeta primers. This table comes from immunoSEQ multiplex PCR, and its TCRdb copy is limited to in-frame clones, with some not included. This repertoire includes around 130,000 clones. A word on this clone: Its antigen is as yet unknown.

CDR3 length: 15 amino acids. The J segment lost 5 bases and the V segment lost 5 bases, leaving 8 bases of the junction unmatched. Germline V gene sequence: CDR1 SGHRS, CDR2 YFSETQ. The chain joins TRBV5-1 to TRBJ2-1; TRBD1 aligns across 9 bases. This TCR was sampled from a woman aged 35 to 49 in good health and CMV-seronegative. Sequenced sample: PBMCs. DNA of the CDR3: TGCGCCAGCAGACCAAGGACAGGGGCCGACAATGAGCAGTTCTTC. Encoded protein: CASRPRTGADNEQFF.